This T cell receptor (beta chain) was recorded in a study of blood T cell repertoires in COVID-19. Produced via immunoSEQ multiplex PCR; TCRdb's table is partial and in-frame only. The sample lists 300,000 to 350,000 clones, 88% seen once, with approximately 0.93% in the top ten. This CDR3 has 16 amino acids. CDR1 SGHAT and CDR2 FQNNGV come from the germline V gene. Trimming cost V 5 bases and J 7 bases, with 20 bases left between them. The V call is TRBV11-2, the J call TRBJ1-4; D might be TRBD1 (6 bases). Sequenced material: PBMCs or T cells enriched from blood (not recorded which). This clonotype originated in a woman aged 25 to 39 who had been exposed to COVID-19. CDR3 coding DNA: TGTGCCAGCAGCGGATTAGGGGCAGGGGAGGGTGAAAAACTGTTTTTT. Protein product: CASSGLGAGEGEKLFF.